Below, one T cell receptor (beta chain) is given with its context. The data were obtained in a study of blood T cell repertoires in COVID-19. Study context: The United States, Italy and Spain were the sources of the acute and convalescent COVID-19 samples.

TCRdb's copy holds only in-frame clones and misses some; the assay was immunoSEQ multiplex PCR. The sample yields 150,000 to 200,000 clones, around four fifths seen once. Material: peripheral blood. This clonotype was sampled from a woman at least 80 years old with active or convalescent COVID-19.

This CDR3 reads CASSQDRWGRNEQYF. CDR3 DNA sequence: TGCGCCAGCAGCCAAGATCGGTGGGGCAGGAACGAGCAGTACTTC. J is TRBJ2-7 and V is TRBV4-3; a possible D gene is TRBD1 (5 bases). This CDR3 spans 15 amino acids. Trimming removed 0 bases from V and 5 bases from J, with 14 bases in between. Germline CDR1 LGHNA, CDR2 YSLEER.